This TCR beta chain was identified in a study of neurological immune-mediated disorders. General observations from the study: Private repertoires in all groups were suggested by the finding that expanded clones across subjects shared no CDR3 amino acid sequences.

The CDR3 runs to 15 residues. Germline CDR1 MGHRA, CDR2 YSYEKL. Trimming removed 0 bases at V and 9 bases at J, with 12 bases between. As for time point: longitudinal time-point 1 (baseline). PBMCs numbering 2 million and stored at -80 C yielded the unsorted libraries. cDNA synthesis was performed by 5'RACE with 10-nucleotide random UMIs. Every sequencing run gave over 200 million TCR-beta sequences, taken from 15-18 subjects. TCRdb re-called the 5' RACE reads with MiXCR, one entry per CDR3 protein. Of about 60,000 distinct CDR3 sequences detected, about 10% appear once; the ten largest clones hold approximately 7%. This clonotype was recorded at least ten times. The antigen remains unidentified.

V gene TRBV4-1 combines with J gene TRBJ1-6, with TRBD1 as a possible D gene (6 bases). This TCR came from a male donor with HTLV-1-associated myelopathy (HAM/TSP). Material: PBMCs. This chain's CDR3 is CASSQEWGARSPLHF. Written as DNA, the CDR3 is TGCGCCAGCAGCCAAGAATGGGGGGCGCGTTCACCCCTCCACTTT.